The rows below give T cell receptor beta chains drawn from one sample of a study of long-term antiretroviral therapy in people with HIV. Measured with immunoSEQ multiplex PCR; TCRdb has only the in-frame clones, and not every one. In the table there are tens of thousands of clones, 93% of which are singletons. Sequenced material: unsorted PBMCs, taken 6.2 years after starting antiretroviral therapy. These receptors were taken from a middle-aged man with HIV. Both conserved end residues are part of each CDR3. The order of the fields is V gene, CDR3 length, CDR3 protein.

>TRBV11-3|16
CASSPGPGDYPHEQYF
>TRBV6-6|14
CASSRQGLGNTIYF
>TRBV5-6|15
CASSLETENTGELFF
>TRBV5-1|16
CASSLHSGVNTGELFF
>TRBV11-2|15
CASSLEAGTTYEQYF
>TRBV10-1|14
CASSDGAWGSEQFF
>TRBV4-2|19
CASSQGNIYWSSGTGELFF
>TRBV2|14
CASSEAGTGYGYTF
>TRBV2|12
CASSFGTYEQYF
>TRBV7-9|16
CASSLGGLAGQETQYF
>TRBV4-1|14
CASRGLWRENEQFF
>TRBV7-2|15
CASTLGSTAGNTIYF
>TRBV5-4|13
CASSFDGSQPQHF
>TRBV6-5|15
CASRTWGGSSYEQYF
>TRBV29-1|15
CSVMTGGRSGNTIYF
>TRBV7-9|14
CASSQGGGRQPQHF
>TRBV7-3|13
CASSPTRGTEAFF
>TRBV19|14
CASSPGQGNYGYTF
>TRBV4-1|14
CASTDLFGSEKLFF
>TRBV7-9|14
CASSFQGAINEQFF
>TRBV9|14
CASSGSEWGNEQFF
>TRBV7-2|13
CASSSLLGNTIYF
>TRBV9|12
CASSALTGEQYF
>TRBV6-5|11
CASSAVKEAFF
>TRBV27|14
CASTTWGQSAEAFF
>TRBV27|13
CASRMTGRETQYF
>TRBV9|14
CASSPGTDGNTIYF
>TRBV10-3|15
CAISVGGGSRNEQFF
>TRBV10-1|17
CASSERGALGGRETQYF
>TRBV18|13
CASSPRDNTEAFF
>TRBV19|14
CASSVGQGTYEQYF
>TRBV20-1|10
CSANRETQYF
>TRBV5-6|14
CASNLEGDSYGYTF
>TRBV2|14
CASSTGLAGGEQYF
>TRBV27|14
CASSVQGAFYEQYF
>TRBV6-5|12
CASSPSGFAYTF
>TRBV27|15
CASSLGSGEQETQYF
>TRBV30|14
CAWSLDRVVETQYF
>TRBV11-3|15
CASSRKQGLGGELFF
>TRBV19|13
CASSGDSGETQYF
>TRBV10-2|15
CASTQTSGGAYEQYF
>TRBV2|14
CASSGGAVSFGYTF
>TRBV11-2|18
CASSRTQGAVFGTGELFF
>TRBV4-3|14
CASSLGDRRDEQFF
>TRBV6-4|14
CASSDSDSTDTQYF
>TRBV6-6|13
CASSYSADYGYTF
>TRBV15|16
CATSRDIRGRDYGYTF
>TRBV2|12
CASTGTINEQFF
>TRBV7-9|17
CASSLLARGQGYNEQFF
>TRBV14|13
CASSSGSSTTQYF
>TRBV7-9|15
CASSPPGGNTGELFF
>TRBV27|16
CASSRTPGRGMHGYTF
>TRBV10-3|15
CAISESFQGNYGYTF
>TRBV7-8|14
CASSLAPSTYEQYF